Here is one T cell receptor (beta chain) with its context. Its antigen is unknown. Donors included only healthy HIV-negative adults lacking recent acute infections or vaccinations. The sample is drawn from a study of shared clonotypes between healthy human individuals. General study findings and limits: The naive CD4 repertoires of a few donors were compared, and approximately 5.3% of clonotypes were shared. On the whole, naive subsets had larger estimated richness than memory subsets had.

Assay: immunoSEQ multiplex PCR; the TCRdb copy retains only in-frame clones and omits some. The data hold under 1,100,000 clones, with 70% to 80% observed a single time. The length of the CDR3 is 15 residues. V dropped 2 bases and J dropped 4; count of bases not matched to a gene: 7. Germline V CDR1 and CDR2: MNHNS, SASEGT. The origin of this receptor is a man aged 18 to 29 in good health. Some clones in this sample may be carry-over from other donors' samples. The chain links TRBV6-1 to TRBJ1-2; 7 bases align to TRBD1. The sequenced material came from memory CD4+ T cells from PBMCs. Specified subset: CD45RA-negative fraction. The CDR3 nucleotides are TGTGCCAGCAGTGAATATAAAACAGGGGTCTATGGCTACACCTTC. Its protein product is CASSEYKTGVYGYTF.